This entry is about one TCR beta chain. Its matching antigen is unknown. Germline assignment: CDR1 SGHTA and CDR2 FQGTGA. The CDR3 extends over 17 amino acids. The ends lost 0 bases at V and 0 bases at J; junction bases unmatched: 6. This sample was taken from a study of cytomegalovirus exposure and HLA in healthy donors. Findings and caveats of the study: Associated with cytomegalovirus, according to the listing, were around 160 TCR beta chains. Donor immune exposure was known only as CMV serostatus.

60 Vbeta and 13 Jbeta primers were used in PCR. Method: immunoSEQ multiplex PCR; TCRdb's copy keeps in-frame clones and lacks some. Altogether about 83,000 clones are present, roughly 75% being singletons, with the ten largest covering 4% to 4.5%. The sequencing input was PBMCs. This chain joins TRBV7-3 and TRBJ2-7; 9 bases line up with TRBD2. The TCR originated in a man aged 55 to 70 in good health and CMV-seronegative. In DNA form, the CDR3 reads TGTGCCAGCAGCTTAACGTTCGCGGGGGGGAACTCCTACGAGCAGTACTTC. The encoded protein is CASSLTFAGGNSYEQYF.